This TCR beta chain was captured in a study of shared clonotypes between healthy human individuals. Measured with immunoSEQ multiplex PCR; TCRdb has only the in-frame clones, and not every one. The repertoire holds around 2.5 million clones, 90% to 95% seen once, with 0.35% to 0.45% in the top ten. This clone came up a few times. The CDR3 runs 11 residues. The germline V gene has CDR1 DFQATT and CDR2 SNEGSKA (reference sequence). Input material: naive CD4+ T cells from PBMCs. Subset meaning: CD45RA+ positively selected. The TCR sequence derives from a man between 18 and 29 years old in good health. Some clones in this sample may be carry-over from other donors' samples. The chain combines TRBV20-1 with TRBJ1-1; possibly TRBD1 for D (6 bases). CDR3 sequence: CRAGVNTEAFF. CDR3 sequence (DNA): TGCAGGGCAGGGGTGAACACTGAAGCTTTCTTT.